These 17 T cell receptor beta chains came from one sample sequenced in a study of cytomegalovirus exposure and HLA in healthy donors (dated by TCRdb to the late 2010s). Libraries were built with the immunoSEQ multiplex PCR assay. What TCRdb holds here is the immuneACCESS table cut down to in-frame rearrangements. Part of the clones is not present; checked against another copy, under half of the missing clones reflect an unresolved V gene, and the others are unexplained. The sample table holds 150,000 to 200,000 clones, of which approximately 86% were seen once. About 2% of the sample comes from the top ten. The sample was PBMCs. The receptor source for this set is a man aged 30 to 39 in good health and CMV-seropositive.

The chain uses TRBV5-8 and TRBJ2-5; TRBD2 matches 13 bases. Per the germline V gene, CDR1 is SGHTS and CDR2 is YDEGEE. Trimming removed 4 bases from V and 5 bases from J; junction bases left unmatched: 5. This CDR3 is 15 amino acids long. CDR3 sequence: CASSNGLAGVETQYF. CDR3 in DNA: TGTGCCAGCAGCAACGGACTAGCGGGGGTCGAGACCCAGTACTTC.

The chain combines TRBV21-1 with TRBJ1-1; TRBD1 reflects the table's D call only, with no check against the DNA. TRBV21-1 is shown as a pseudogene. The CDR3 has 17 residues. The chain's CDR3 is CASSKARPGAWNTEAFF. In DNA form, the CDR3 reads TGTGCCAGCAGCAAAGCGAGGCCAGGGGCTTGGAACACTGAAGCTTTCTTT.

This chain links TRBV2 with TRBJ2-2, with D possibly matching TRBD2 (5 bases). Trimming took off 6 bases at V and 11 bases at J, with 16 bases between the two ends. The CDR3 consists of 13 residues. Germline V CDR1 and CDR2: SNHLY, FYNNEI. For the CDR3, the DNA is TGTGCCAGCAGGGGAGCTGTCCGGGGAGAGCTGTTTTTT. It specifies CASRGAVRGELFF.

This clone has just one count. V usage is TRBV7-6 and J usage is TRBJ2-2; 9 bases align to TRBD2. Germline V lookup: CDR1 SGHVS, CDR2 FNYEAQ. V shed 6 bases, J shed 2 bases, and the junction held 7 bases outside the gene matches. The CDR3 contains 16 residues. CDR3 protein: CASSWMTSGNTGELFF. The CDR3 nucleotides read TGTGCCAGCAGTTGGATGACTAGCGGAAACACCGGGGAGCTGTTTTTT.

J is TRBJ2-3 and V is TRBV7-6; TRBD2 agrees at 9 bases. The germline CDR1 and CDR2 sequences are SGHVS and FNYEAQ. The CDR3 sequence is 15 residues long. Trimming removed 5 bases from V and 2 bases from J; junction bases left unmatched: 5. The CDR3: CASSRGGAYTDTQYF. The CDR3 DNA follows: TGTGCCAGCAGCCGCGGGGGGGCCTACACAGATACGCAGTATTTT.

The chain has TRBV15 and TRBJ2-1; 9 positions match TRBD2. V shed 1 base and J 2 bases; nucleotides not matched to a gene: 3. The CDR3 runs to 16 residues. Germline CDR1 and CDR2: LNHNV and YYDKDF (reference sequence). The CDR3 region has the DNA TGTGCCACCAGCAGAGCGGCGGGGGGGCCCTACAATGAGCAGTTCTTC. It translates to CATSRAAGGPYNEQFF.

This clone showed up just once. V usage is TRBV19 and J usage is TRBJ1-1, with 7 bases matching TRBD1. J gave up 6 bases and V 7 bases, and 8 bases lay outside the gene matches. Germline CDR1 and CDR2: LNHDA and SQIVND (reference sequence). The CDR3 extends over 13 amino acids. The CDR3 region has the DNA TGTGCCAGTATCTCACCCGACAGGGCTGAAGCTTTCTTT. Translating gives CASISPDRAEAFF.

The rearrangement links TRBV4-2 to TRBJ2-1; 8 bases agree with TRBD2. Trimming at V came to 1 base and at J to 5 bases, leaving 13 bases not matched to a gene. Germline V gene data show CDR1 as LGHNA and CDR2 as YNFKEQ. The CDR3 totals 18 residues. The CDR3 nucleotides are TGTGCCAGCAGCCAAGCTTTACTCAGGGCGGGGGGAAACAATGAGCAGTTCTTC. Translated: CASSQALLRAGGNNEQFF.

This clone was picked up one time. This chain links TRBV5-1 with TRBJ2-7; 9 bases fit TRBD1. From germline, CDR1 is SGHRS and CDR2 YFSETQ. The CDR3 spans 13 residues. V shed 2 bases and J 5 bases; nucleotides not matched to a gene: 2. The CDR3 region has the DNA TGCGCCAGCAGCTTCCGACAGGGGGACGAGCAGTACTTC. Residues: CASSFRQGDEQYF.

This chain uses TRBV6-6 with TRBJ2-7; 7 bases are shared with TRBD1. CDR3 length: 14 amino acids. Germline V gives CDR1 MNHNY, CDR2 SVGAGI (reference sequence). J gave up 0 bases and V 2 bases, and 1 base lay outside the gene matches. CDR3 sequence: CASSYRDSSYEQYF. In nucleotides, the CDR3 is TGTGCCAGCAGTTACCGGGACAGCTCCTACGAGCAGTACTTC.

The J gene is TRBJ1-1, the V gene TRBV7-2; 7 nucleotides line up with TRBD1. The V gene end was trimmed by 4 bases and the J gene end by 3 bases; junction bases not matched to a gene: 11. The CDR3 spans 16 residues. Looked up from germline, CDR1 is SGHTA and CDR2 is FQGNSA. The CDR3 sequence is CASSSIRQGKDTEAFF. The DNA of the CDR3 is TGTGCCAGCAGCTCAATTCGACAGGGCAAGGACACTGAAGCTTTCTTT. Supplemented by reference TRBV7-2 and TRBJ1-1, the full variable domain reads GAGVSQSPSNKVTEKGKDVELRCDPISGHTALYWYRQSLGQGLEFLIYFQGNSAPDKSGLPSDRFSAERTGGSVSTLTIQRTQQEDSAVYLCASSSIRQGKDTEAFFGQGTRLTVV.

J is TRBJ1-1 and V is TRBV19; maybe TRBD1 (6 bases). V dropped 1 base and J dropped 6 bases, with 12 bases sitting between them. This CDR3 contains 14 residues. Germline CDR1 reads LNHDA; CDR2 reads SQIVND (reference sequence). As DNA, the CDR3 is TGTGCCAGTAGTATAGCAGGGGCTGGTCCTGAAGCTTTCTTT. This encodes CASSIAGAGPEAFF.

The DNA for the CDR3 is TGCGCCAGCAGCTTGGACCCTAGCAGGACCGGGGAGCTGTTTTTT. Translating gives CASSLDPSRTGELFF. The V gene is TRBV5-1, the J gene TRBJ2-2, with D tentatively TRBD2 (5 bases). CDR1 SGHRS and CDR2 YFSETQ come from the germline V gene. V was trimmed by 0 bases and J by 5 bases, leaving 11 bases between them. This CDR3 is built from 15 residues.

The genes are TRBV18 and TRBJ2-1; 8 bases agree with TRBD1. Losses at the gene ends were 6 bases for V and 6 bases for J; bases not matched to a gene: 13. Germline values: CDR1 KGHSH, CDR2 LQKENI. This CDR3 spans 16 amino acids. The CDR3 nucleotides are TGTGCCAGCTCGCCTGGTGACTGGACAGGGCGCAATGAGCAGTTCTTC. Protein sequence: CASSPGDWTGRNEQFF.

The rearrangement joins TRBV11-2 to TRBJ2-7; D might be TRBD1 (5 bases). Germline CDR1 reads SGHAT; CDR2 reads FQNNGV. V gave up 5 bases and J gave up 5 bases, with 7 bases separating them. This CDR3 spans 11 amino acids. The CDR3 DNA reads as TGTGCCAGCAGCCCAGGGAACGAGCAGTACTTC. It translates to CASSPGNEQYF.

V gene TRBV27 combines with J gene TRBJ2-3, with 8 bases identical to TRBD1. The CDR3 is 15 amino acids. V trimming: 1 base; J trimming: 1 base; junction bases outside the gene matches: 1. CDR1 MNHEY and CDR2 SMNVEV come from the germline V gene (reference sequence). The CDR3 nucleotides are TGTGCCAGCAGTTTATGGACAGGGCGCACAGATACGCAGTATTTT. Protein sequence: CASSLWTGRTDTQYF.

The chain joins TRBV2 to TRBJ2-5; 14 bases fit TRBD2. The CDR3 consists of 15 residues. The germline gives CDR1 SNHLY, CDR2 FYNNEI. V trimming: 8 bases; J trimming: 4 bases; junction bases outside the gene matches: 6. The CDR3 region is CASLTSGGAGETQYF. CDR3 bases: TGTGCCAGCTTGACTAGCGGGGGGGCCGGAGAGACCCAGTACTTC.